This T cell receptor beta chain appears in the sequencing data of a study of tumor-infiltrating lymphocytes in primary liver carcinoma. Looking at the study overall: Samples yielded about 3.5 to 7.5 million productive TCRbeta reads, similar across tissue types.

Germline CDR1 MNHNY, CDR2 SVGAGI (reference sequence). This CDR3 comprises 15 residues. Details on this clonotype: A clone one base away is much larger, so this may be a read error.

Unsorted bulk tissue (20-30 mg) underwent RNA and DNA co-extraction. With chronic HBV infection, the patients were also treatment-naive. More than 80% viable tumor cells made up every tumor sample. TCR beta cDNA was made from 400 to 500 ng total RNA with a constant-region primer. What produced the TCR beta libraries was three nested multiplex PCR rounds using slightly modified ARM-PCR. Amplification in the first two PCR rounds was performed using TRBV1-TRBV30 forward primers and a C-beta reverse primer for 10 cycles each. TCRdb itself ran the multiplex PCR reads through MiXCR, one entry per CDR3 protein. The table includes 120,000 or so distinct CDR3 sequences, 55% to 65% detected once.

This chain joins TRBV6-6 and TRBJ2-6, with D perhaps being TRBD1 or TRBD2 (5 bases each). The sequence derives from a woman in her sixties or seventies with primary liver carcinoma and hepatitis B virus infection. The sequenced material came from liver tumor tissue from sampling region 1. As for subset: tumor region T1, superior pole. Written as DNA, the CDR3 is TGTGCCAGCATCCGAGGGAACTCTGGGGCCAACGTCCCGACTTTC. It translates to CASIRGNSGANVPTF.